This entry describes one T cell receptor beta chain. This sample is drawn from a study of neoadjuvant anti-PD-1 for oral cavity cancer. Overall study: Most patients had three to four biweekly doses of 3 mg/kg nivolumab before resection. Patients without progression received a fourth nivolumab dose around day 43, then surgical resection on days 50-56.

CDR1 is LNHDA, CDR2 SQIVND, per germline (reference sequence). The CDR3 is made up of 14 amino acids. The V gene end was trimmed by 6 bases and the J gene end by 6 bases; junction bases not matched to a gene: 8. Stage II-IVA oral cavity squamous cell carcinoma was new and untreated by systemic or radiation therapy. Cohort: HPV-negative, locally advanced oral cavity squamous cell carcinoma patients. TCRdb's copy holds only in-frame clones and misses some; the assay was immunoSEQ multiplex PCR. This sample has 14,000 or so clones, with around 62% found just once. This specimen consisted of PBMCs, obtained before nivolumab (anti-PD-1) treatment. V usage is TRBV19 and J usage is TRBJ1-5; TRBD1 matches 7 bases. The TCR was taken from a person aged 35-80 years with oral cavity squamous cell carcinoma. CDR3 in amino acids: CASSHGQVGQPQHF. In nucleotides, the CDR3 is TGTGCCAGTAGCCACGGACAGGTTGGTCAGCCCCAGCATTTT.